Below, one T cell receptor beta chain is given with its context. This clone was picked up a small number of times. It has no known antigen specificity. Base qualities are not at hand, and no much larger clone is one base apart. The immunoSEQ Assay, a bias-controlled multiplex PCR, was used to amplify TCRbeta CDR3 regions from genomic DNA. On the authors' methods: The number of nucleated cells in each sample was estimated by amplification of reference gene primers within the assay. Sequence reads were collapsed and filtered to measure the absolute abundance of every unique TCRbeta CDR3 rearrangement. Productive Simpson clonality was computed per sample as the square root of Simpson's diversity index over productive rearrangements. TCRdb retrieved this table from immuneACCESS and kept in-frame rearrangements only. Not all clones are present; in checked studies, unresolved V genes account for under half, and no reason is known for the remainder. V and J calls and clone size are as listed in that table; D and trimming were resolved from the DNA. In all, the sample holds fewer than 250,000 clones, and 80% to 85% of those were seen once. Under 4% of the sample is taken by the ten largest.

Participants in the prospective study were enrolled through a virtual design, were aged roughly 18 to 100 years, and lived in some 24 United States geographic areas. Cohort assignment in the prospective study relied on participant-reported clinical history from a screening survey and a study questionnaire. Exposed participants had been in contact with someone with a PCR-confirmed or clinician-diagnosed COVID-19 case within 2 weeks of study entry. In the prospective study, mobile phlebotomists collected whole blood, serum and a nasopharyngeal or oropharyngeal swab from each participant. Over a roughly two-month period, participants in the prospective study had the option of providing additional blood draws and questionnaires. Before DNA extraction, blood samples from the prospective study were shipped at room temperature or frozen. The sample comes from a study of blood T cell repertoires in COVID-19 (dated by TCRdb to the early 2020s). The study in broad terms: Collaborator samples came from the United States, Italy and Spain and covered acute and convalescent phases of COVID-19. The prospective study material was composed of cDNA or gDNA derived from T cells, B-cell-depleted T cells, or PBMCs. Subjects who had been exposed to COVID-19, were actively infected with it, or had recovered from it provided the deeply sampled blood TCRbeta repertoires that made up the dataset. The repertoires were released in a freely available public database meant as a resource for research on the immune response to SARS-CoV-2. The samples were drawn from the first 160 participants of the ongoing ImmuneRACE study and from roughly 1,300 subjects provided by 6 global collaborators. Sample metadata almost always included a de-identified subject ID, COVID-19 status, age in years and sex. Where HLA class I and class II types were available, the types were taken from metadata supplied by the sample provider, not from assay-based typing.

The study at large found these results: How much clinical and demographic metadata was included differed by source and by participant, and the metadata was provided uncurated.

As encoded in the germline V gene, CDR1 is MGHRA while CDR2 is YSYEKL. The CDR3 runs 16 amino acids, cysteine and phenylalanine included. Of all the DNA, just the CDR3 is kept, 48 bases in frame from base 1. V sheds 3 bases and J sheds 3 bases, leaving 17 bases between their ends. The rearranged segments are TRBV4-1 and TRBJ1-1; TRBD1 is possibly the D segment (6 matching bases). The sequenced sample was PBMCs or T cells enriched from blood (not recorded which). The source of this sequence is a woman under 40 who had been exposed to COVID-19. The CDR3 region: CASSQAPQGRDTEAFF. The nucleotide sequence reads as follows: TGCGCCAGCAGCCAGGCCCCTCAGGGGAGGGACACTGAAGCTTTCTTT.